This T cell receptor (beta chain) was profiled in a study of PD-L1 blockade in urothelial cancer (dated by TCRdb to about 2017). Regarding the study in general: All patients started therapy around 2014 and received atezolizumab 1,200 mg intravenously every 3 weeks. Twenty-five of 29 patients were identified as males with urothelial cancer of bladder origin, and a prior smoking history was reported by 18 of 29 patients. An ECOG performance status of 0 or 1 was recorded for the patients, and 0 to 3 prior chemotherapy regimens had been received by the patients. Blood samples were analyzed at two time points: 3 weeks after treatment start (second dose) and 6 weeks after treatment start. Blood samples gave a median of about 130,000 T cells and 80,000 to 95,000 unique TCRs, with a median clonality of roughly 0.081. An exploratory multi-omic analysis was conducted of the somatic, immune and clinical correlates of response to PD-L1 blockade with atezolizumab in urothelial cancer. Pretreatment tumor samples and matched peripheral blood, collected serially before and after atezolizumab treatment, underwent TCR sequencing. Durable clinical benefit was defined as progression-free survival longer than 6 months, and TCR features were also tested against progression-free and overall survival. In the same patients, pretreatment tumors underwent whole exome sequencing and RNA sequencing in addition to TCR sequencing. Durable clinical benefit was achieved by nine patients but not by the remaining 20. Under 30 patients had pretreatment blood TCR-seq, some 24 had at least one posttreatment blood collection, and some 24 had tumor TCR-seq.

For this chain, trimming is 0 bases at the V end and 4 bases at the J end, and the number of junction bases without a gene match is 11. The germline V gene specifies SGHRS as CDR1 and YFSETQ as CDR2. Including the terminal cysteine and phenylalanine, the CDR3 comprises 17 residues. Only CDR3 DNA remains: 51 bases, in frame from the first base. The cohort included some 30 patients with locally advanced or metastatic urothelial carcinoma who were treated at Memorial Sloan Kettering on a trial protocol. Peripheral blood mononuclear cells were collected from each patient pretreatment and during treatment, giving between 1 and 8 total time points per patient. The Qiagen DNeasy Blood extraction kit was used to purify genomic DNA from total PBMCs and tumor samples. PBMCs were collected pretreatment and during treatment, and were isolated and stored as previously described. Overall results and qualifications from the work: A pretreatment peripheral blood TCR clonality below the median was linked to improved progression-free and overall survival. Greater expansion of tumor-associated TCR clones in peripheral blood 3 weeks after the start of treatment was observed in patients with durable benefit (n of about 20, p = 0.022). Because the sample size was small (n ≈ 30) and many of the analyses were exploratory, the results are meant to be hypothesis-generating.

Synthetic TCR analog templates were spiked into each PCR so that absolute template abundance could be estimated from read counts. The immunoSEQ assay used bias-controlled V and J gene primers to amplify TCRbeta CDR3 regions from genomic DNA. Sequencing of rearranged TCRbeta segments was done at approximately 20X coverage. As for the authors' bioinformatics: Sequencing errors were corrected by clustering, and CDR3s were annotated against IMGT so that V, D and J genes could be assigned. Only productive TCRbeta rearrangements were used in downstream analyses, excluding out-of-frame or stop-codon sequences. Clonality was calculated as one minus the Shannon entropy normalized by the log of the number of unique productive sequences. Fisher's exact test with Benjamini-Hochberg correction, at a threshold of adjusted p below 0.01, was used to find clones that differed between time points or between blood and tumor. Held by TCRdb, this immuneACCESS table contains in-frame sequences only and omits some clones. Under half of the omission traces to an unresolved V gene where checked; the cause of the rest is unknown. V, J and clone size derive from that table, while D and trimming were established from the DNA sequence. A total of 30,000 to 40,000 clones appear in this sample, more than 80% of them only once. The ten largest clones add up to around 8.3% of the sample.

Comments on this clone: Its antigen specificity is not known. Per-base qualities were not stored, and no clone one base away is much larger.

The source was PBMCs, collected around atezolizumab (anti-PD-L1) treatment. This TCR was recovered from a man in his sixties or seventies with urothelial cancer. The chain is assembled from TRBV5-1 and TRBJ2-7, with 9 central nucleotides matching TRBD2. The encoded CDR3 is CASSLALVSSGTYEQYF. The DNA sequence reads TGCGCCAGCAGCTTGGCCTTGGTGTCTAGCGGGACGTACGAGCAGTACTTC.